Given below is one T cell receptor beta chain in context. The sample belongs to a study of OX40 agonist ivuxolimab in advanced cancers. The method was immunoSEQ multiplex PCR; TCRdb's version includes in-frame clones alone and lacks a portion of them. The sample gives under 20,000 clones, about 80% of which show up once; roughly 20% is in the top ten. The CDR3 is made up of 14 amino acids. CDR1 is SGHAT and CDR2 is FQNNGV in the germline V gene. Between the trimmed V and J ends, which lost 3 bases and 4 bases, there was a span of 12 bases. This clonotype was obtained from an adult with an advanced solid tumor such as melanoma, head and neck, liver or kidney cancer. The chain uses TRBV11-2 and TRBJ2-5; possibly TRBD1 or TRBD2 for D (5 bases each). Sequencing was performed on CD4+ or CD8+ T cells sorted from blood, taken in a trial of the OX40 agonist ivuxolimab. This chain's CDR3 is CASSFEGRGETQYF. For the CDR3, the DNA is TGTGCCAGCAGCTTCGAGGGGCGAGGAGAGACCCAGTACTTC.